The T cell receptor beta chain described here comes from a study of siplizumab effects on memory and regulatory T cells. Germline lookup yields CDR1 SGHRS and CDR2 YFSETQ. V gave up 3 bases and J gave up 2 bases; unmatched junction bases: 4. This CDR3 contains 15 residues. Overall study results and limits: Alloreactive sequences that could be traced to unstimulated CD4+ memory cells showed a significant reduction under siplizumab. A minor fraction of alloreactive clones, and no more, mapped to unstimulated subsets. Suppressive activity of Tregs proliferating in siplizumab cultures remained unconfirmed.

Concerning this clone: Its antigen is still unknown.

The assay covered some 98,000 TCR templates per sample. Produced via immunoSEQ multiplex PCR; TCRdb's table is partial and in-frame only. The sample consists of several thousand clones, 55% to 75% of them appearing once. The material sequenced was effector memory CD8+ T cells sorted from blood. Regarding subset: unstimulated CD8+ effector memory T cells. The origin of this receptor is a human donor in good health. V is TRBV5-1 and J is TRBJ1-5, with 8 bases matching TRBD1. The CDR3 bases are TGCGCCAGCAGCTCCCAGGGGGCGGGCAATCAGCCCCAGCATTTT. Protein sequence: CASSSQGAGNQPQHF.